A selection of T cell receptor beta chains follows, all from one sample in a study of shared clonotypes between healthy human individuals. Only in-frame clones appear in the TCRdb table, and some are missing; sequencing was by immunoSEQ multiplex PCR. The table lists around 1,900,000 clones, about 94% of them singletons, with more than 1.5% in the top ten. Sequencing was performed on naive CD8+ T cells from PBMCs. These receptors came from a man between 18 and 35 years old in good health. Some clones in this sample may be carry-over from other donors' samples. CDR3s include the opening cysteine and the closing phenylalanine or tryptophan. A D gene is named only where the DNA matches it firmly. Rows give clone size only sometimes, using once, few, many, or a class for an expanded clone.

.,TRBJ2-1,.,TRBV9,CASSAEAVSYNEQFF,TGTGCCAGCAGCGCCGAAGCGGTCTCCTACAATGAGCAGTTCTTC
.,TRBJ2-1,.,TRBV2,CASSVYGLASHNEQFF,TGTGCCAGCAGTGTTTATGGTCTAGCGTCCCACAATGAGCAGTTCTTC
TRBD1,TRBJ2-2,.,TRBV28,CASSGTGGTGELFF,TGTGCCAGCAGCGGGACAGGGGGTACCGGGGAGCTGTTTTTT
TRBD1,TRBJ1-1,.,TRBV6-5,CASSSTGSAEAFF,TGTGCCAGCAGTTCGACAGGGTCCGCTGAAGCTTTCTTT
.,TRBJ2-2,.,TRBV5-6,CASSLAGGFTGELFF,TGTGCCAGCAGCTTGGCCGGTGGATTTACCGGGGAGCTGTTTTTT
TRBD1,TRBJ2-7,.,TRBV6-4,CARTRQGSLGEFYSYEQYF,TGTGCCAGGACAAGACAGGGGAGCCTCGGCGAATTCTACTCCTACGAGCAGTACTTC
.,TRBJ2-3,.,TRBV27,CASSLAVLTDTQYF,TGTGCCAGCAGTCTCGCCGTTCTGACCGATACGCAGTATTTT
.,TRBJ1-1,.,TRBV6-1,CASSEARGRTEAFF,TGTGCCAGCAGTGAAGCGAGGGGGAGGACTGAAGCTTTCTTT
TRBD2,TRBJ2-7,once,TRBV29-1,CSVLAGGTIYEQYF,TGCAGCGTACTAGCGGGAGGGACCATCTACGAGCAGTACTTC
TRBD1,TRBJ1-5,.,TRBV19,CASSIGQGPQPQHF,TGTGCCAGTAGTATAGGACAGGGACCTCAGCCCCAGCATTTT
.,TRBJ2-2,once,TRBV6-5,CASSYTLSPPGELFF,TGTGCCAGCAGTTACACCCTATCCCCCCCCGGGGAGCTGTTTTTT
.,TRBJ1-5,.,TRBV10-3,CAISEIGLGGSFNQPQHF,TGTGCCATCAGTGAAATAGGGTTGGGGGGCAGCTTCAATCAGCCCCAGCATTTT
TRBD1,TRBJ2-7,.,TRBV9,CASSPGGWYEQYF,TGTGCCAGCAGCCCAGGGGGCTGGTACGAGCAGTACTTC
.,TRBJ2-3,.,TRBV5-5,CASSLWYPDTQYF,TGTGCCAGCAGCTTGTGGTATCCGGATACGCAGTATTTT
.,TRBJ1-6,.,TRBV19,CASRYDGQTPLHF,TGTGCCAGTAGATACGATGGACAGACACCCCTCCACTTT
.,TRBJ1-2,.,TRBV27,CASSLERF,TGTGCCAGCAGTTTAGAGAGATTC
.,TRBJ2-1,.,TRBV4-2,CASSQDRPTMQFF,TGTGCCAGCAGCCAAGATAGACCGACTATGCAGTTCTTC
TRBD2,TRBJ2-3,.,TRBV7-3,CASSLESGSGNTQYF,TGTGCCAGCAGCTTAGAAAGCGGGAGCGGAAATACGCAGTATTTT
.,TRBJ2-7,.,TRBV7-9,CASRPGQSYEQYF,TGTGCCAGCAGGCCGGGACAATCCTACGAGCAGTACTTC
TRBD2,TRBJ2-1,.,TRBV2,CASTKTSGIDYNEQFF,TGTGCCAGCACCAAGACTAGCGGGATTGATTACAATGAGCAGTTCTTC
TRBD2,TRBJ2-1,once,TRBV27,CASSLGAGGAYNEQFF,TGTGCCAGCAGTTTAGGGGCGGGAGGGGCCTACAATGAGCAGTTCTTC
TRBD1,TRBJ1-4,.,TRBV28,CATRRVTGYGANEKLFF,TGTGCCACCAGAAGGGTGACAGGGTATGGCGCTAATGAAAAACTGTTTTTT
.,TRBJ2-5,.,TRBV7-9,CASSLTASYQETQYF,TGTGCCAGCAGCTTAACGGCCAGTTACCAAGAGACCCAGTACTTC
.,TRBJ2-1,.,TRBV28,CASRRSGALDNEQFF,TGTGCCAGCAGGAGATCCGGGGCCCTTGACAATGAGCAGTTCTTC
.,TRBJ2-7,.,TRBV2,CASSRLDSYEQYF,TGTGCCAGCTCTCGACTAGACTCCTACGAGCAGTACTTC
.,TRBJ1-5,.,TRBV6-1,CASSETRHRNQPQHF,TGTGCCAGCAGTGAAACCCGACACCGCAATCAGCCCCAGCATTTT
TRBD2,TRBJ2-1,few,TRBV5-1,CASSLGLAPYNEQFF,TGCGCCAGCAGCTTGGGACTAGCGCCCTACAATGAGCAGTTCTTC